This TCR beta chain derives from a study of tumor-infiltrating lymphocytes in primary liver carcinoma. About the research overall: Surgeons treated the primary liver carcinoma of the patients by surgical resection. The patient group consisted of men and women aged 30 to 69 years.

Study-level points and caveats: Significantly greater top-250-clone fractions characterized tumors relative to blood (p = 0.039).

Comment on this clonotype: Antigen specificity is unknown. A much larger clone sits a single nucleotide away, making a read error possible.

A primer matching the constant region was used to make TCR beta cDNA from around 550 ng of total RNA. What produced the TCR beta libraries was three nested multiplex PCR rounds using slightly modified ARM-PCR. TRBV1-TRBV30 forward primers paired with a C-beta reverse primer were used in the first two PCR rounds, which ran roughly 10 cycles each. TCRdb recomputed calls from the multiplex PCR reads with MiXCR, one row per CDR3 protein. The sample lists around 330,000 distinct CDR3 sequences, 65% occurring once. The CDR3 is made up of 13 amino acids. Germline V gene sequence: CDR1 LGHNA, CDR2 YNFKEQ. The study extracted blood RNA from unsorted whole blood and also extracted germline DNA.

This TCR derives from a middle-aged man with primary liver carcinoma and hepatitis B virus infection. The genes are TRBV4-2 and TRBJ1-4; no reliable D call. The sample taken for sequencing was peripheral blood. CDR3 sequence (DNA): TGTGCCAGCAGCCAACTCGTCGGGGAAAGACTGTTTTTT. Translating gives CASSQLVGERLFF.